The rows below give T cell receptor beta chains drawn from one sample of a study of T cells expressing NK-cell markers. Reanalyzing the 5' RACE reads, TCRdb keeps one entry per CDR3 protein, without DNA. The sample has hundreds of thousands of distinct CDR3 sequences. The specimen sequenced was blood T cells: a sorted CD56 or NKG2C T cell subset, CD4+ or CD8+ T cells, or bulk PBMC T cells (not recorded which). These receptors came from a man between 18 and 35 years old in good health. The CDR3 runs from the conserved cysteine through the conserved F or W.

v_gene	j_gene	CDR3aa
TRBV12-3/TRBV12-4	TRBJ2-7	CASTPRDSYEQYF
TRBV6-1	TRBJ1-5	CASREEERLGGNQPQHF
TRBV30	TRBJ1-1	CAWRIDTEAFF
TRBV4-1	TRBJ2-1	CASSQDRVIDEQFF
TRBV3-1	TRBJ2-4	CASSTHKDIQYF
TRBV18	TRBJ2-6	CASSLPGGGSGANVLTF
TRBV12-3/TRBV12-4	TRBJ2-2	CASIPRDSMGTGELFF
TRBV3-1	TRBJ2-1	CASSRSGIEQFF
TRBV24-1	TRBJ2-1	CATSETSGSNEQFF
TRBV5-1	TRBJ2-1	CASSLVSSGRYNEQFF
TRBV12-3/TRBV12-4	TRBJ2-1	CASSLALALNNEQFF
TRBV12-3/TRBV12-4	TRBJ2-2	CASTSGGGGTGELFF
TRBV12-3/TRBV12-4	TRBJ2-7	CASSHGQAYEQYF
TRBV18	TRBJ1-2	CASSPGQGNYGYTF
TRBV7-2	TRBJ2-5	CASSRTPGQGHGTQYF
TRBV6-6	TRBJ2-3	CASGLGTDTQYF
TRBV28	TRBJ1-2	CASSLFQLELLYGYTF
TRBV29-1	TRBJ2-3	CSVGSGTLNPTDTQYF
TRBV4-1	TRBJ1-5	CASTPGLILNQPQHF
TRBV11-2	TRBJ2-5	CASSPLRAGDQRSTQYF
TRBV6-2/TRBV6-3	TRBJ2-2	CASSYALAGGSGELFF
TRBV27	TRBJ2-2	CASSIGPAGGELFF
TRBV27	TRBJ2-1	CASSGEGAGVQFF
TRBV6-5	TRBJ2-2	CASSYLQSNTGELFF
TRBV15	TRBJ2-3	CATRGDVGGASTDTQYF
TRBV27	TRBJ2-5	CASSLAGSPGTQYF
TRBV11-3	TRBJ2-3	CASSASGTLADTQYF
TRBV15	TRBJ2-5	CATSRVGNPAETQYF
TRBV11-2	TRBJ2-2	CASSIGSPQGDRTGELFF
TRBV20-1	TRBJ2-3	CSARARDRVTSTDTQYF
TRBV20-1	TRBJ2-3	CSVSGSGLRDTQYF
TRBV20-1	TRBJ2-5	CSARARQTQYF
TRBV11-2	TRBJ2-1	CASSLQTKAGLAGEDEQFF
TRBV5-1	TRBJ2-5	CASSGASGETQYF
TRBV12-3/TRBV12-4	TRBJ2-2	CASAWDVARTGELFF
TRBV12-3/TRBV12-4	TRBJ2-2	CASTPSNSNTGELFF
TRBV20-1	TRBJ2-1	CSATRTSGMGEQFF
TRBV6-1	TRBJ2-2	CASRRGQGSSNTGELFF
TRBV12-5	TRBJ1-2	CASGLGVGVGYTF
TRBV5-6	TRBJ2-1	CASSLVQFRSYNEQFF
TRBV5-1	TRBJ2-6	CASSWTSSSGANVLTF
TRBV29-1	TRBJ1-4	CSVRPMQGFNEKLFF
TRBV6-2/TRBV6-3	TRBJ2-7	CASSQWEATYEQYF
TRBV20-1	TRBJ1-1	CSARAGVLEAFF
TRBV10-3	TRBJ2-5	CAISRTGGLETQYF
TRBV7-9	TRBJ2-1	CASSQMDSSYNEQFF
TRBV7-3	TRBJ2-1	CASSSTSGTNNEQFF
TRBV5-1	TRBJ1-5	CASSLGQGAGQPQHF
TRBV5-6	TRBJ2-6	CASSSPGQLSGANVLTF
TRBV5-1	TRBJ2-3	CASSSVTSGASTDTQYF
TRBV10-3	TRBJ1-1	CAITGTDTEAFF
TRBV12-3/TRBV12-4	TRBJ1-5	CASSLGDRGQPQHF
TRBV20-1	TRBJ2-3	CSARDGDTDTQYF
TRBV24-1	TRBJ2-7	CATSDEHPYEQYF
TRBV6-1	TRBJ2-1	CASKRGLGNEQFF